The text below deals with one T cell receptor beta chain. Its cognate antigen is unknown. This entry is derived from a study of OX40 agonist ivuxolimab in advanced cancers. The wider study: Dose-escalation cases comprised hepatocellular carcinoma, melanoma, renal cell or head and neck cancer. Study findings and constraints: Some of the nonresponding patients also showed low levels of normalized T-cell clonal expansion. At 0.1 to 3.0 mg/kg, CD4+ and CD8+ blood T cells expanded clonally by week 6.

The data were produced by immunoSEQ multiplex PCR, yet TCRdb's version contains in-frame clones alone and is incomplete. The sample includes around 45,000 clones, 80% of them seen just once. Trimming at V came to 2 bases and at J to 3 bases, leaving 10 bases not matched to a gene. The CDR3 consists of 17 residues. Germline values: CDR1 KGHSH, CDR2 LQKENI. This TCR derives from an adult with an advanced solid tumor such as melanoma, head and neck, liver or kidney cancer. Source: CD4+ or CD8+ T cells sorted from blood, taken in a trial of the OX40 agonist ivuxolimab. This chain joins TRBV18 and TRBJ2-1; 7 bases line up with TRBD2. The CDR3 coding sequence is TGTGCCAGCTCACCAGAGTCAGGACTAGGGGTCTACAATGAGCAGTTCTTC. It translates to CASSPESGLGVYNEQFF.